The 13 T cell receptor beta chains below were found in one sample sequenced in a study of cytomegalovirus exposure and HLA in healthy donors. Profiled with immunoSEQ multiplex PCR; TCRdb holds only in-frame clones, not every one. Of some 90,000 clones listed, more than 85% were seen once; the top ten hold 5.5% to 7.5%. Sample: PBMCs. The receptor set was obtained from a man aged 18 to 29 in good health and CMV-seropositive.

The CDR3 DNA is TGTGCCAGCAGCCACGGGACTAGCGGGAGGTACAATGAGCAGTTCTTC. Amino acid sequence: CASSHGTSGRYNEQFF. The gene calls are TRBV4-2 and TRBJ2-1; 15 nucleotides line up with TRBD2. V was pared by 3 bases and J by 4 bases, with 1 base of the junction left unmatched. CDR1 and CDR2 from the germline V gene are LGHNA and YNFKEQ. CDR3 length: 16 residues.

The gene calls are TRBV14 and TRBJ2-4, with 8 bases aligning to TRBD2. The CDR3 is 14 residues long. Germline V CDR1 and CDR2: SGHDN, FVKESK. With 4 bases clipped from V and 8 bases from J, the junction kept 7 bases outside the gene matches. The DNA of the CDR3 is TGTGCCAGCAGCCTAGCACTAGCGGTAGACATTCAGTACTTC. As protein: CASSLALAVDIQYF.

This chain connects TRBV28 to TRBJ1-3; D unclear. V lost 1 base to trimming and J lost 4 bases, with 11 bases between them. Looked up from germline, CDR1 is MDHEN and CDR2 is SYDVKM. CDR3 length: 15 residues. CDR3 DNA sequence: TGTGCCAGCAGTTTATATTCGGGGTCCGGAAACACCATATATTTT. It yields the protein CASSLYSGSGNTIYF.

The chain links TRBV18 to TRBJ2-7, with D maybe TRBD1 (6 bases). This CDR3 contains 15 residues. CDR1 KGHSH and CDR2 LQKENI come from the germline V gene. Trimming took off 3 bases at V and 7 bases at J, with 19 bases between the two ends. The CDR3 here is CASSPSGVPTGEQYF. In nucleotides, the CDR3 is TGTGCCAGCTCACCTTCAGGGGTACCAACAGGGGAGCAGTACTTC.

The chain carries TRBV6-6 and TRBJ1-5; weak D call: TRBD1 (6 bases). Trimming removed 6 bases at V and 10 bases at J, with 16 bases between. The germline gives CDR1 MNHNY, CDR2 SVGAGI (reference sequence). The CDR3 extends over 13 amino acids. In DNA, the CDR3 is TGTGCCAGCAGCACAGGGATATTCGGTCCCCAGCATTTT. It encodes CASSTGIFGPQHF.

Judged by abundance, this clone is medium-sized. The CDR3 DNA reads as TGTGCCAGCAGCTTAGGAGGACTAGCGGGGGGGCATAATGAGCAGTTCTTC. This translates into CASSLGGLAGGHNEQFF. This chain joins TRBV7-9 and TRBJ2-1; 15 nucleotides agree with TRBD2. There are 17 residues in the CDR3. The ends lost 1 base at V and 7 bases at J; junction bases unmatched: 5. Germline V gene data show CDR1 as SEHNR and CDR2 as FQNEAQ (reference sequence).

The CDR3, as DNA: TGCGCCAGCAGCTTGGGAGGGGGGACTAGCCAAGAGACCCAGTACTTC. It is translated as CASSLGGGTSQETQYF. The rearrangement joins TRBV5-1 to TRBJ2-5; 8 bases line up with TRBD2. CDR3 length equals 16 residues. From germline, CDR1 is SGHRS and CDR2 YFSETQ. V dropped 0 bases and J dropped 1; count of bases not matched to a gene: 5.

This clone was picked up a small number of times. This chain joins TRBV27 and TRBJ2-1, with D perhaps TRBD1 (5 bases). V was trimmed by 3 bases and J by 9 bases, leaving 15 bases between them. In germline, CDR1 is MNHEY, CDR2 SMNVEV (reference sequence). The CDR3 contains 14 residues. CDR3 nucleotide sequence: TGTGCCAGCAGTTTTGCAGGACATGTCACTGAGCAGTTCTTC. Translation: CASSFAGHVTEQFF.

The chain is built from TRBV4-1 and TRBJ1-5; 7 bases align to TRBD1. CDR3 length equals 17 residues. CDR1 and CDR2 from the germline V gene are MGHRA and YSYEKL. After removal of 0 bases from V and 2 bases from J, the junction contained 7 bases not matched to a gene. The CDR3 sequence is CASSQDPTGMGNQPQHF. CDR3 nucleotide sequence: TGCGCCAGCAGCCAAGATCCGACAGGGATGGGCAATCAGCCCCAGCATTTT.

The chain employs TRBV18 and TRBJ2-5; TRBD2 matches at 14 bases. This CDR3 region has 18 residues. The V and J ends lost 1 base and 2 bases, in that order; junction bases with no gene match: 6. CDR1 KGHSH and CDR2 LQKENI come from the germline V gene. CDR3 sequence reads: CASSPRRLAGGMQETQYF. The CDR3 nucleotides are TGTGCCAGCTCACCACGGAGACTAGCGGGAGGGATGCAAGAGACCCAGTACTTC.

The chain has TRBV7-9 and TRBJ1-2; 9 bases map to TRBD1. CDR3 length: 14 amino acids. CDR1 and CDR2 (germline): SEHNR, FQNEAQ (reference sequence). The junction had 5 bases not matched to a gene; V was cut back by 5 bases and J by 4 bases. CDR3 sequence reads: CASSAGQGGYGYTF. CDR3 bases: TGTGCCAGCAGCGCGGGACAGGGTGGCTATGGCTACACCTTC.

The V and J genes are TRBV7-3 and TRBJ2-2, with TRBD1 as a possible D gene (5 bases). Germline CDR1 reads SGHTA; CDR2 reads FQGTGA. The V gene lost 2 bases and the J gene lost 1 base, with 11 bases spanning the gap. The CDR3 has 16 amino acids. CDR3 in amino acids: CASSLLGLGNTGELFF. In DNA form, the CDR3 reads TGTGCCAGCAGCTTATTGGGGCTCGGGAACACCGGGGAGCTGTTTTTT.

In this sample, this clone turned up once. The V call is TRBV6-1, the J call TRBJ1-5; D remains unclear. Per the germline V gene, CDR1 is MNHNS and CDR2 is SASEGT. There are 16 residues in the CDR3. The V and J ends lost 0 bases and 2 bases respectively, with 11 bases between them. The CDR3, as DNA: TGTGCCAGCAGTGAAGCGTGGGTACTAGGCAATCAGCCCCAGCATTTT. This translates into CASSEAWVLGNQPQHF.